This record covers a single T cell receptor (beta chain). The data belong to a study of blood T cell repertoires in COVID-19. The method was immunoSEQ multiplex PCR; TCRdb's version includes in-frame clones alone and lacks a portion of them. The repertoire holds over 200,000 clones, 80% to 85% seen once, with approximately 5.4% in the top ten. Sequencing used peripheral blood. This TCR was recovered from a human donor in a cohort sampled during active COVID-19.

The CDR3 DNA sequence: TGTGCCACCAGTGTATCGAGTCTAAATGAGCAGTTCTTC. Translated, it gives CATSVSSLNEQFF. V and J are TRBV24-1 and TRBJ2-1, with D unclear. Germline CDR1 is KGHDR and CDR2 is SFDVKD. The CDR3 sequence is 13 residues long. V dropped 5 bases and J dropped 7 bases, with 11 bases sitting between them.